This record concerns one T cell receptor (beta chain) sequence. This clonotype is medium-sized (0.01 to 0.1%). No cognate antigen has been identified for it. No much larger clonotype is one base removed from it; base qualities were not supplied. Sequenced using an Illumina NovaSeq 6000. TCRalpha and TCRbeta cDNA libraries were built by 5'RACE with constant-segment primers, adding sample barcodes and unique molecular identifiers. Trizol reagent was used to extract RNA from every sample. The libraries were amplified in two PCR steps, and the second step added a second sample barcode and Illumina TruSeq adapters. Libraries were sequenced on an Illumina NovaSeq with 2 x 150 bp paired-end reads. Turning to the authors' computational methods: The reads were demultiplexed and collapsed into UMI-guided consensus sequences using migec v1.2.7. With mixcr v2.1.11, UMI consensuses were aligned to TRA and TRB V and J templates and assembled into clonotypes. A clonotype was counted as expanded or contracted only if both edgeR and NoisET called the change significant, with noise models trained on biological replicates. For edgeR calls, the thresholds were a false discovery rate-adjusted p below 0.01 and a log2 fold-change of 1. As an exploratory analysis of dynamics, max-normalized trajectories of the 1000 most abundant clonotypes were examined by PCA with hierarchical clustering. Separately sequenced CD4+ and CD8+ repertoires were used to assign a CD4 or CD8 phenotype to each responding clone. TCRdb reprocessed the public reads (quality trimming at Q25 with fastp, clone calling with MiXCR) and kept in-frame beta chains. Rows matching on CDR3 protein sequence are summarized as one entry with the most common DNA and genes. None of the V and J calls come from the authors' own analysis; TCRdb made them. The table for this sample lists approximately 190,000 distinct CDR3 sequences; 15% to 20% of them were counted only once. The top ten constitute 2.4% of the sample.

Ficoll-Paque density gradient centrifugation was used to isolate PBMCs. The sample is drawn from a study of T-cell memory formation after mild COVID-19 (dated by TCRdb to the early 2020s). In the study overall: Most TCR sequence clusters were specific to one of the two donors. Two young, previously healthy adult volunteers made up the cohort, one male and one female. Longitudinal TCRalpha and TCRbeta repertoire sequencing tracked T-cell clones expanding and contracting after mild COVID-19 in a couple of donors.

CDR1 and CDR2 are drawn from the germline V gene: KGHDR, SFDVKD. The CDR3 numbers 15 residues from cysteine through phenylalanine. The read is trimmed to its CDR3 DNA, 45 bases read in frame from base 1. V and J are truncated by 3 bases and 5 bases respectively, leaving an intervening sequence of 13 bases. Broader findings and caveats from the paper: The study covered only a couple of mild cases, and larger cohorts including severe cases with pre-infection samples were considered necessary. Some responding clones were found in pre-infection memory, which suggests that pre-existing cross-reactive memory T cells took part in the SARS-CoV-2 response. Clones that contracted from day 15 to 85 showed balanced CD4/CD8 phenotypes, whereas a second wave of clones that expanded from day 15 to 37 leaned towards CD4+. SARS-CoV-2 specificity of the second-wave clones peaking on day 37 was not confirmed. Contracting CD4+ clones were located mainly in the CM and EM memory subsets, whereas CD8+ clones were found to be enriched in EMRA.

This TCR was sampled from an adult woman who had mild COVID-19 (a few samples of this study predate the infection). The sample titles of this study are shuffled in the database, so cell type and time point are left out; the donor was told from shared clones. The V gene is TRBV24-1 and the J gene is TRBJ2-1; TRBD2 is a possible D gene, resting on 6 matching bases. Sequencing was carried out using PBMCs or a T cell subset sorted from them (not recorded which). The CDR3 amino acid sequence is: CATSDGDSRHNEQFF. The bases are TGTGCCACCAGTGATGGGGACTCCCGGCACAATGAGCAGTTCTTC.